Below are 25 T cell receptor beta chains sequenced from a single sample in a study of T cells in Graves' hyperthyroidism and ophthalmopathy. Amplification targeted TCR beta CDR3 regions from RNA transcripts. Primed by the HTBI set, a first-round RT-PCR was run on the TCR CDR3. Using its own MiXCR run on the multiplex PCR reads, TCRdb lists one record per CDR3 protein. The table includes approximately 480,000 distinct CDR3 sequences, roughly 20% detected once. The sample consisted of blood. These receptors were obtained from a man younger than 30 with Graves' hyperthyroidism.

The V and J genes are TRBV7-2 and TRBJ2-5, with TRBD2 as a possible D gene (6 bases). The CDR3 contains 13 residues. Germline CDR1 and CDR2: SGHTA and FQGNSA. The V and J ends lost 6 bases and 7 bases respectively, with 15 bases between them. The CDR3 sequence is CASRQLGSGTQYF. CDR3 in DNA: TGTGCCAGCAGACAACTCGGGAGCGGGACCCAGTACTTC.

The chain carries TRBV5-6 and TRBJ2-2; 7 bases map to TRBD1. Per the germline V gene, CDR1 is SGHDT and CDR2 is YYEEEE. Trimming at V came to 3 bases and at J to 3 bases, leaving 8 bases not matched to a gene. The CDR3 spans 16 residues. CDR3 loop: CASSSYRGIDTGELFF. The DNA of the CDR3 is TGTGCCAGCAGCTCCTACAGGGGAATAGACACCGGGGAGCTGTTTTTT.

This sequence joins TRBV10-3 and TRBJ2-7; weak D call: TRBD2 (5 bases). The CDR3 consists of 12 residues. CDR1 is ENHRY, CDR2 SYGVKD, per germline. Trimming pared 4 bases from V and 1 base from J, leaving 5 bases between. The CDR3 region is CAISGGSYEQYF. CDR3 sequence (DNA): TGTGCCATCAGTGGAGGGTCCTACGAGCAGTACTTC.

This clonotype was recorded at least ten times. A single base separates this from a much larger clone, so it may be a read error. The V gene is TRBV6-1, the J gene TRBJ1-1; TRBD1 agrees at 11 bases. Germline CDR1 and CDR2: MNHNS and SASEGT. This CDR3 has 13 residues. In nucleotides, the CDR3 is TGTGCCAGCAGTCCCCAGGGACAGGGGGAAGCTTCCTTT. Amino acids: CASSPQGQGEASF.

This clonotype has only one observation. The rearrangement joins TRBV7-2 to TRBJ1-5; 8 positions match TRBD1. The ends lost 5 bases at V and 5 bases at J; junction bases unmatched: 5. Germline CDR1 reads SGHTA; CDR2 reads FQGNSA. This CDR3 has 14 residues. The CDR3 region has the DNA TGTGCCAGCAGCAGAGGACAGGGCTATCAGCCCCAGCATTTT. Translated: CASSRGQGYQPQHF. Full variable domain (outside the CDR3, taken from reference TRBV7-2 and TRBJ1-5): GAGVSQSPSNKVTEKGKDVELRCDPISGHTALYWYRQSLGQGLEFLIYFQGNSAPDKSGLPSDRFSAERTGGSVSTLTIQRTQQEDSAVYLCASSRGQGYQPQHFGDGTRLSIL.

This clonotype has at least ten counts. The gene calls are TRBV5-1 and TRBJ2-5; D is perhaps TRBD1 or TRBD2 (5 bases each). Germline values: CDR1 SGHRS, CDR2 YFSETQ. With 4 bases removed from V and 0 bases from J, the gap between germline ends came to 13 bases. This CDR3 is built from 15 residues. CDR3 sequence (DNA): TGCGCCAGCAGCCTGCTTGGGGGAGACCAAGAGACCCAGTACTTC. Encoded protein: CASSLLGGDQETQYF.

This clonotype has at least ten counts. J is TRBJ1-5 and V is TRBV19; D unresolved. The germline V and J ends were trimmed by 6 bases and 0 bases, with 9 bases remaining between them. The CDR3 has 14 residues. Per the germline V gene, CDR1 is LNHDA and CDR2 is SQIVND (reference sequence). This CDR3 is CASRWLNSNQPQHF. In DNA form, the CDR3 reads TGTGCCAGTAGGTGGCTGAATAGCAATCAGCCCCAGCATTTT. The variable domain in full, completed from reference TRBV19 and TRBJ1-5, reads DGGITQSPKYLFRKEGQNVTLSCEQNLNHDAMYWYRQDPGQGLRLIYYSQIVNDFQKGDIAEGYSVSREKKESFPLTVTSAQKNPTAFYLCASRWLNSNQPQHFGDGTRLSIL.

This clonotype was picked up many times. The chain links TRBV6-5 to TRBJ1-5, with D tentatively TRBD1 (5 bases). This CDR3 comprises 14 residues. Germline V CDR1 and CDR2: MNHEY, SVGAGI. V shed 1 base and J shed 2 bases, with 6 bases lying between them. CDR3 loop: CASSYLQGNQPQHF. CDR3 sequence (DNA): TGTGCCAGCAGTTACTTACAGGGCAATCAGCCCCAGCATTTT.

The chain is built from TRBV30 and TRBJ2-5; 9 nucleotides line up with TRBD1. The V segment lost 0 bases and the J segment 3 bases; nucleotides outside the gene matches: 5. Germline assignment: CDR1 GTSNPN and CDR2 SVGIG (reference sequence). CDR3 length: 15 amino acids. The chain's CDR3 is CAWSVQGAQEETQYF. DNA of the CDR3: TGTGCCTGGAGTGTACAGGGGGCGCAAGAAGAGACCCAGTACTTC. Based on the CDR3 plus reference TRBV30 and TRBJ2-5, the full variable domain is SQTIHQWPATLVQPVGSPLSLECTVEGTSNPNLYWYRQAAGRGLQLLFYSVGIGQISSEVPQNLSASRPQDRQFILSSKKLLLSDSGFYLCAWSVQGAQEETQYFGPGTRLLVL.

This clonotype was seen repeatedly, ten times or more. This rearrangement joins TRBV28 to TRBJ1-1, with 8 bases fitting TRBD1. This CDR3 comprises 14 residues. V was pared by 4 bases and J by 4 bases, with 5 bases of the junction left unmatched. The germline CDR1 and CDR2 sequences are MDHEN and SYDVKM. In DNA form, the CDR3 reads TGTGCCAGCAGTTCACAGGGGGGTACCACTGAAGCTTTCTTT. It is translated as CASSSQGGTTEAFF.

The V and J genes are TRBV12-5 and TRBJ1-2; 8 nucleotides match TRBD1. This CDR3 has 15 amino acids. Trimming took 4 bases from V and 2 from J; bases not matched to a gene: 6. Per the germline V gene, CDR1 is LGHNT and CDR2 is FRNRAP. CDR3 loop: CASGSGTGLNYGYTF. The DNA of the CDR3 is TGTGCTAGTGGTTCGGGGACAGGCTTGAACTATGGCTACACCTTC.

The chain combines TRBV11-2 with TRBJ1-1; maybe TRBD1 (5 bases). The CDR3 is 15 amino acids. Trimming shortened V by 5 bases and J by 1 base, and 14 bases separated the two germline ends. From germline, CDR1 is SGHAT and CDR2 FQNNGV. The CDR3 DNA follows: TGTGCCAGCAGCCCCGCATTGGGGGGGAACACTGAAGCTTTCTTT. Encoded protein: CASSPALGGNTEAFF.

This clonotype was found many times. The chain is built from TRBV20-1 and TRBJ2-5, with D perhaps being TRBD1 or TRBD2 (5 bases each). Germline CDR1 DFQATT, CDR2 SNEGSKA (reference sequence). The CDR3 is made up of 14 amino acids. With 1 base removed from V and 4 bases from J, the gap between germline ends came to 13 bases. This CDR3 is CSARGEGPSETQYF. The CDR3 DNA is TGCAGTGCTAGAGGAGAGGGGCCCTCAGAGACCCAGTACTTC.

There are many counts of this clonotype. CDR3 bases: TGTGCCAGCAGCCTTTATGGGATAAACTATGGCTACACCTTC. Amino acid sequence: CASSLYGINYGYTF. V is TRBV28 and J is TRBJ1-2; D is ambiguous. Germline V gene sequence: CDR1 MDHEN, CDR2 SYDVKM. This CDR3 spans 14 amino acids. Trimming shortened V by 6 bases and J by 2 bases, and 13 bases separated the two germline ends.

V gene TRBV15 combines with J gene TRBJ2-4; 10 positions match TRBD1. V shed 4 bases, J shed 7 bases, and the junction held 4 bases outside the gene matches. CDR1 is LNHNV, CDR2 YYDKDF, per germline (reference sequence). This CDR3 contains 14 residues. The CDR3 reads CATSTDRGRNIQYF. The CDR3 DNA sequence: TGTGCCACCAGCACAGACAGGGGGCGGAACATTCAGTACTTC. The full variable domain, completed using reference TRBV15 and TRBJ2-4, is DAMVIQNPRYQVTQFGKPVTLSCSQTLNHNVMYWYQQKSSQAPKLLFHYYDKDFNNEADTPDNFQSRRPNTSFCFLDIRSPGLGDTAMYLCATSTDRGRNIQYFGAGTRLSVL.

Ten or more counts support this clonotype. The genes are TRBV2 and TRBJ1-5, with 7 nucleotides matching TRBD1. This CDR3 has 16 amino acids. Germline assignment: CDR1 SNHLY and CDR2 FYNNEI. Trimming cost V 5 bases and J 2 bases; bases outside gene matches: 9. The CDR3 DNA follows: TGTGCCAGCAGTCTGCGACAGGGTAGTCGCAATCAGCCCCAGCATTTT. Translating gives CASSLRQGSRNQPQHF.

This clonotype was seen repeatedly, ten times or more. The chain links TRBV30 to TRBJ2-7; 8 bases are a match to TRBD2. Germline loops: CDR1 GTSNPN, CDR2 SVGIG (reference sequence). The V gene end was trimmed by 4 bases and the J gene end by 6 bases; junction bases not matched to a gene: 5. This CDR3 has 12 amino acids. DNA for the CDR3: TGTGCCTGGAACCCTCGGGGGGGCGAGCAGTACTTC. It is translated as CAWNPRGGEQYF.

This clonotype was picked up one time. The chain links TRBV10-3 to TRBJ2-7, with D uncertain. The CDR3 totals 13 residues. The V and J ends lost 6 bases and 3 bases respectively, with 12 bases between them. The germline V gene encodes CDR1 ENHRY and CDR2 SYGVKD. CDR3 loop: CAISQHGVYEQYF. The CDR3 DNA sequence: TGTGCCATCAGCCAACATGGCGTCTACGAGCAGTACTTC.

This rearrangement joins TRBV7-2 to TRBJ2-7; 7 nucleotides align to TRBD1. There are 15 residues in the CDR3. Germline V gene lookup returns CDR1 SGHTA and CDR2 FQGNSA. V gave up 5 bases and J gave up 3 bases; unmatched junction bases: 10. CDR3 residues: CASSERGRQGYEQYF. DNA for the CDR3: TGTGCCAGCAGCGAGAGGGGAAGACAGGGCTACGAGCAGTACTTC.

In this sample, this clonotype turned up many times. The junction shows a germline mismatch at one end, possibly a read error. The V call is TRBV11-2, the J call TRBJ2-5; weak D call: TRBD2 (7 bases). There are 15 residues in the CDR3. Germline V gene sequence: CDR1 SGHAT, CDR2 FQNNGV. CDR3 in DNA: TGTGCCAGCAGCTTAGGGGGGCTAGCGGTAGAGGCCCAGTACTTC. It translates to CASSLGGLAVEAQYF. Supplemented by reference TRBV11-2 and TRBJ2-5, the full variable domain reads EAGVAQSPRYKIIEKRQSVAFWCNPISGHATLYWYQQILGQGPKLLIQFQNNGVVDDSQLPKDRFSAERLKGVDSTLKIQPAKLEDSAVYLCASSLGGLAVEAQYFGPGTRLLVL.

This clonotype was observed many times. The chain links TRBV12-3 or TRBV12-4 to TRBJ1-2; TRBD1 matches at 7 bases. Germline trimming cut 6 bases from V and 6 bases from J; bases unmatched to any gene: 13. The CDR3 contains 15 residues. CDR3: CASSPRGDSRDGYTF. The CDR3 DNA sequence: TGTGCCAGCAGCCCTAGAGGGGACAGTCGGGATGGCTACACCTTC.

This clonotype was recorded at least ten times. The chain recombines TRBV12-3 or TRBV12-4 with TRBJ1-5; D might be TRBD1 (5 bases). Trimming shortened V by 5 bases and J by 6 bases, and 14 bases separated the two germline ends. This CDR3 has 14 residues. CDR3 bases: TGTGCCAGCAGTCAACTGCAGGGAGCTCAGCCCCAGCATTTT. Translating gives CASSQLQGAQPQHF.

This clonotype was counted many times. With a much larger clone just one base away, this may be a read error. V gene TRBV2 combines with J gene TRBJ2-7; tentative D call: TRBD2 (5 bases). This CDR3 region has 13 residues. CDR1 and CDR2 from the germline V gene are SNHLY and FYNNEI. The CDR3 sequence is CASSHQTNYERYF. DNA for the CDR3: TGTGCCAGCAGTCATCAGACTAACTACGAGCGGTACTTC.

V gene TRBV7-2 combines with J gene TRBJ2-7; D remains unclear. Deletions cut 1 base from V and 2 bases from J, with 12 bases between. The germline V gene encodes CDR1 SGHTA and CDR2 FQGNSA. This CDR3 is 15 amino acids long. CDR3 in amino acids: CASSLVASATYEQYF. DNA of the CDR3: TGTGCCAGCAGCTTAGTTGCGTCCGCTACCTACGAGCAGTACTTC.

This clonotype was recorded at least ten times. V and J are TRBV6-1 and TRBJ1-2; D unclear. This CDR3 is built from 15 residues. The germline CDR1 and CDR2 sequences are MNHNS and SASEGT. V shed 2 bases and J shed 4 bases, with 14 bases lying between them. The CDR3 region has the DNA TGTGCCAGCAGTGAAACTGAGGGCGAGAGCTATGGCTACACCTTC. Protein: CASSETEGESYGYTF.